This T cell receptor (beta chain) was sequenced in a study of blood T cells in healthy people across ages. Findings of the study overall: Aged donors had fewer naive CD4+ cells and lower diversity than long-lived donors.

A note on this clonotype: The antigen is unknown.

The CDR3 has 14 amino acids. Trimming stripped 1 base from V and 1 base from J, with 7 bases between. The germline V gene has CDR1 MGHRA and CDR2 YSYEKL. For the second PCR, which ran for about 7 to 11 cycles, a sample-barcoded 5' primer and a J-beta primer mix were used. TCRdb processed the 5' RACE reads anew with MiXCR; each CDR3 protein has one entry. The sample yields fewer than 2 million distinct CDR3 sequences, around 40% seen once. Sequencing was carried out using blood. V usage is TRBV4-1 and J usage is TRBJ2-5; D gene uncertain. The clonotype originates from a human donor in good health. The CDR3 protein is CASSQGNSQETQYF. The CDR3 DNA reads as TGCGCCAGCAGCCAAGGAAATAGCCAAGAGACCCAGTACTTC.